This TCR beta chain was found in a study of cytomegalovirus exposure and HLA in healthy donors. With 0 bases removed from V and 6 bases from J, the gap between germline ends came to 11 bases. CDR1 is SGHVS, CDR2 FNYEAQ, per germline. CDR3 length: 14 amino acids. Study observations and caveats: Most TCR beta V segments were productive about 87% or about 30% of the time in an earlier analysis. V- and J-gene trimming of TCR beta was linked (in a later analysis) to a missense DCLRE1C variant.

Both 60 Vbeta primers and 13 Jbeta primers went into the PCR. TCRdb's table, derived via immunoSEQ multiplex PCR, lists solely in-frame clones and lacks some. The sample carries some 190,000 clones, more than 70% recorded once. In the case of this clone: Antigen: not known.

This clonotype originated in a man aged 35-49 years in good health and CMV-seropositive. This chain uses TRBV7-6 with TRBJ1-1; no firm D call. The sample was PBMCs. The CDR3 nucleotides are TGTGCCAGCAGCTTAGCTCCGGGGATCGCTGAAGCTTTCTTT. This encodes CASSLAPGIAEAFF.